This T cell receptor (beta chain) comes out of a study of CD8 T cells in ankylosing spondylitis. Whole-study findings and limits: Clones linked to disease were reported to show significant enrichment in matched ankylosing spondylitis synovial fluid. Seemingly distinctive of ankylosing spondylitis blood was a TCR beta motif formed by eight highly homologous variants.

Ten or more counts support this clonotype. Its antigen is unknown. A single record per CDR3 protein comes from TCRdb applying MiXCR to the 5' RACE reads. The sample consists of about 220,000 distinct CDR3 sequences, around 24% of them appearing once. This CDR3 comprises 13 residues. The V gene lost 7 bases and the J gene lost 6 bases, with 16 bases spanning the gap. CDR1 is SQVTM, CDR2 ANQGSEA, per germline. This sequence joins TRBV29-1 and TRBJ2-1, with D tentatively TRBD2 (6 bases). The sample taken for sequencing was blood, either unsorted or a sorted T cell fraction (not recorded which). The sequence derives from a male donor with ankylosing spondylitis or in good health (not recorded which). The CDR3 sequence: CSAGLTLSNEQFF. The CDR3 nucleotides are TGCAGCGCCGGACTAACCCTTTCCAATGAGCAGTTCTTC.